The T cell receptor beta chain under discussion was sequenced for a study of blood T cell repertoires in COVID-19. Per the original data handling: Estimates of nucleated cell counts were drawn from the amplification of reference gene primers. The data were produced by immunoSEQ multiplex PCR, yet TCRdb's version contains in-frame clones alone and is incomplete. V and J calls and clone size are given by that table; D and trimming were obtained from the DNA. The table shows 180,000 or so clones, with around nine tenths occurring only once. The CDR3 runs 16 residues. CDR1 SGHRS and CDR2 YFSETQ come from the germline V gene. The V segment lost 0 bases and the J segment 5 bases; nucleotides outside the gene matches: 5.

This sequence joins TRBV5-1 and TRBJ2-5, with 12 bases matching TRBD1. This sequence was found in a man younger than 30 with active or convalescent COVID-19. Sample: peripheral blood. The chain's CDR3 is CASSLDWDRGRETQYF. The CDR3 DNA is TGCGCCAGCAGCTTGGATTGGGACAGGGGGCGTGAGACCCAGTACTTC.